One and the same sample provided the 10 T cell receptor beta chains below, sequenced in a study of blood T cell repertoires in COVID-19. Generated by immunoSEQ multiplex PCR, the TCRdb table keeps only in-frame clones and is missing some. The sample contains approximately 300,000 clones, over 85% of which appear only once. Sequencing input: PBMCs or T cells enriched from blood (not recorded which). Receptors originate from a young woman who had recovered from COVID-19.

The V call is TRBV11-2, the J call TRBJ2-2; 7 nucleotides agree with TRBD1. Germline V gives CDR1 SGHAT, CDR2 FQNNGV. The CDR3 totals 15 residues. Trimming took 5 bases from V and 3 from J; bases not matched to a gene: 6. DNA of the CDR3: TGTGCCAGCAGCATACAACAGGGGCACACCGGGGAGCTGTTTTTT. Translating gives CASSIQQGHTGELFF.

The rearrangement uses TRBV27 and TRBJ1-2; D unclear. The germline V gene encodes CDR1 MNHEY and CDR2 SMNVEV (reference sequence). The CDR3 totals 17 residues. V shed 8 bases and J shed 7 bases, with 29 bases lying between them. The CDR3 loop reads CASALRIVEAGASGYTF. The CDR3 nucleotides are TGTGCCAGCGCCTTGCGTATTGTGGAGGCGGGAGCTAGTGGCTACACCTTC.

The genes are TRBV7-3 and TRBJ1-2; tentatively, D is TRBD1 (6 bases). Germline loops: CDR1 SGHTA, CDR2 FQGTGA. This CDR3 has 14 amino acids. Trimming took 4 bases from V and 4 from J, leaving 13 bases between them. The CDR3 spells CASSSPGAAYGYTF. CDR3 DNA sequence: TGTGCCAGCAGCTCCCCAGGGGCGGCCTATGGCTACACCTTC.

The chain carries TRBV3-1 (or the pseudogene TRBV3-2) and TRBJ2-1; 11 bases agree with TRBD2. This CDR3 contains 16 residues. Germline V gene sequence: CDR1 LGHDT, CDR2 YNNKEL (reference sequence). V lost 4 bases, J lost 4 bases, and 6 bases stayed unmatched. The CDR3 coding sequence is TGTGCCAGCAGCCGGCACACTAGCGGGGGATACAATGAGCAGTTCTTC. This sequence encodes CASSRHTSGGYNEQFF.

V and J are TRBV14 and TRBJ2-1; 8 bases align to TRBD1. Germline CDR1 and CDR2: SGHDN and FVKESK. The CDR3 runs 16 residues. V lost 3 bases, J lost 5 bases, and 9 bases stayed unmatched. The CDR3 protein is CASSQLGTGSNNEQFF. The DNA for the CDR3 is TGTGCCAGCAGCCAGCTTGGGACAGGAAGCAACAATGAGCAGTTCTTC.

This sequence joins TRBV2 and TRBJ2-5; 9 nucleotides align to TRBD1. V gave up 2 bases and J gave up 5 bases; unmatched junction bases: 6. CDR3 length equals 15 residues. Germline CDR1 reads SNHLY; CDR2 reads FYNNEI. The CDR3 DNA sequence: TGTGCCAGCAGTGAACAGACAGGGGGAGGGGAGACCCAGTACTTC. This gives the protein CASSEQTGGGETQYF.

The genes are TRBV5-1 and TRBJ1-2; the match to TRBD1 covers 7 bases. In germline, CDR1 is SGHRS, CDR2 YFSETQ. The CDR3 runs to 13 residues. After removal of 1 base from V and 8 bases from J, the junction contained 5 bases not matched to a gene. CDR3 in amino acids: CASSLTGVKGYTF. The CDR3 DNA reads TGCGCCAGCAGCTTGACAGGGGTAAAAGGCTACACCTTC.

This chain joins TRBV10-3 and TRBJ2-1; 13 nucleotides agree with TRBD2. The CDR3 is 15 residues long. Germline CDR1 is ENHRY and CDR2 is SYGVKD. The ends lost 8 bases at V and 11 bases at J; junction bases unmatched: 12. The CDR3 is CAIGGPGLAGYKQFF. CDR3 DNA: TGTGCCATCGGGGGCCCGGGACTAGCGGGATATAAGCAGTTCTTC.

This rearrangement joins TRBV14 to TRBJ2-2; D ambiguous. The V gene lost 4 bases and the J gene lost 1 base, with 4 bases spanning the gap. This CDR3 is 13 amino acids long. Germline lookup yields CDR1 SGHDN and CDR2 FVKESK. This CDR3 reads CASSPGNTGELFF. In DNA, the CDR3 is TGTGCCAGCAGCCCGGGGAACACCGGGGAGCTGTTTTTT. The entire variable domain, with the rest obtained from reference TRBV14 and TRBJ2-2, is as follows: EAGVTQFPSHSVIEKGQTVTLRCDPISGHDNLYWYRRVMGKEIKFLLHFVKESKQDESGMPNNRFLAERTGGTYSTLKVQPAELEDSGVYFCASSPGNTGELFFGEGSRLTVL.

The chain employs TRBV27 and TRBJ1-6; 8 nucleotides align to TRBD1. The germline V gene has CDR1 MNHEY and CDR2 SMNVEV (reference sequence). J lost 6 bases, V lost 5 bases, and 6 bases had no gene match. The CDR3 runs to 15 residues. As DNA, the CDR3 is TGTGCCAGCAGTCCCTGGACAGGGCTTAATTCACCCCTCCACTTT. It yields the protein CASSPWTGLNSPLHF.